The clone carrying this T cell receptor beta chain showed up many times. Its antigen is as yet unknown. TCR beta CDR3 regions were amplified from RNA transcripts. In the first-round RT-PCR of the TCR CDR3, the HTBI primer set was used. TCRdb redid the calling of the multiplex PCR reads with MiXCR, one entry per CDR3 protein. Among just under 750,000 distinct CDR3 sequences listed, around 40% were seen once. The data stem from a study of T cells in Graves' hyperthyroidism and ophthalmopathy. Reasons for excluding patients were uncontrolled infection, other autoimmune disease, pregnancy or lactation. Used for diagnoses were clinical symptoms, serum thyroxine and TRAb, thyroid ultrasound and orbital computed tomography. Study conclusions and caveats: The model made its ophthalmopathy prediction, and onset followed a median approximately six months later.

CDR3 length equals 15 residues. CDR1 and CDR2 (germline): SGHTA, FQGNSA. V lost 5 bases and J lost 7; bases outside the gene matches: 10. This sequence originates from a woman aged 35 to 49 with Graves' hyperthyroidism. This rearrangement joins TRBV7-2 to TRBJ2-5; the match to TRBD1 covers 10 bases. Sample: blood. Here the CDR3 DNA reads TGTGCCAGCAGCCTCGGGACAGGGGAACGGGCGACCCAGTACTTC. This gives the protein CASSLGTGERATQYF.